This record looks at one T cell receptor (beta chain) sequence and its context. This entry belongs to a study of early T cells in non-severe SARS-CoV-2 infection. CDR1 and CDR2 from the germline V gene are SEHNR and FQNEAQ (reference sequence). This CDR3 contains 16 residues. Trimming pared 1 base from V and 1 base from J, leaving 12 bases between. TCRdb re-derived calls from the 5' RACE reads in MiXCR, one entry per CDR3 protein. The sample holds more than 45,000 distinct CDR3 sequences, approximately 8% seen once. The chain uses TRBV7-9 and TRBJ2-3; D is undetermined. The sequence derives from an adult who was a healthcare worker with PCR-confirmed SARS-CoV-2 infection or an uninfected control (not recorded which). Sequencing used whole blood. The CDR3 coding sequence is TGTGCCAGCAGCTTAGATCCGCGGTTACGCACAGATACGCAGTATTTT. Its translation is CASSLDPRLRTDTQYF.